The T cell receptor (beta chain) under discussion was sequenced for a study of T cell repertoires in aging, cancer and after chemotherapy. TRB rearrangements spanning V, D and J were amplified using mixed TRB-A/B primers. TCRdb re-derived calls from the multiplex PCR reads in MiXCR, one entry per CDR3 protein. The sample includes several thousand distinct CDR3 sequences, about 38% of them seen just once. Trimming left V 1 base short and J 4 bases short, with 11 bases between. This CDR3 spans 14 amino acids. The germline V gene has CDR1 SGHAT and CDR2 FQDESV (reference sequence). Findings and limits, study-wide: Compared with age-matched healthy donors, untreated hematological or solid cancer patients showed higher blood TCR clonality. Immunological memory after chemotherapy cannot be judged from the repertoire data.

Details on this clonotype: What it binds is unknown.

Amplification of TCR beta used genomic DNA extracted from peripheral blood. The rearrangement links TRBV11-1 to TRBJ2-7, with D hard to call. The material sequenced was blood. This TCR came from a human donor in good health. The CDR3 protein is CASSLGAKVYEQYF. CDR3 DNA sequence: TGTGCCAGCAGCTTAGGGGCCAAAGTTTACGAGCAGTACTTC.